A selection of T cell receptor beta chains follows, all from one sample in a study of shared clonotypes between healthy human individuals. Data came from immunoSEQ multiplex PCR; TCRdb stores just in-frame clones and leaves some out. The sample yields around 690,000 clones, around 91% seen once. Sequencing input: memory CD8+ T cells from PBMCs. Receptors were obtained from a man aged 18 to 30 in good health. Some clones in this sample may be carry-over from other donors' samples. CDR3s include the opening cysteine and the closing phenylalanine or tryptophan. D genes are given only for firm matches. Size tells how often a clone was seen (once, few, many) or the class of an expanded clone, and some rows leave it out.

j_gene: TRBJ1-5
abundance: NA
v_gene: TRBV2
d_gene: NA
CDR3nt: TGTGCCAGCAGTGAAGCGGTTGTGAAGTTAAGGCAGCCCCAGCATTTT
CDR3aa: CASSEAVVKLRQPQHF

j_gene: TRBJ2-1
abundance: NA
v_gene: TRBV27
d_gene: NA
CDR3nt: TGTGCCAGCAGTTTCTCTGGGCCCTTGAGCTACAATGAGCAGTTCTTC
CDR3aa: CASSFSGPLSYNEQFF

j_gene: TRBJ2-3
abundance: NA
v_gene: TRBV9
d_gene: NA
CDR3nt: TGTGCCAGCAGCGACGGGGCAGCGGCAGATACGCAGTATTTT
CDR3aa: CASSDGAAADTQYF

j_gene: TRBJ1-1
abundance: NA
v_gene: TRBV4-1
d_gene: NA
CDR3nt: TGCGCCAGCAGCCAAGCCTCTACAGGGAGGAACACTGAAGCTTTCTTT
CDR3aa: CASSQASTGRNTEAFF

j_gene: TRBJ2-1
abundance: NA
v_gene: TRBV28
d_gene: NA
CDR3nt: TGTGCCAGCCGGACGGGGACACCCTACAATGAGCAGTTCTTC
CDR3aa: CASRTGTPYNEQFF

j_gene: TRBJ1-6
abundance: NA
v_gene: TRBV4-1
d_gene: TRBD1
CDR3nt: TGCGCCAGCAGCCAAGAAACAGGGGCTAATTCACCCCTCCACTTT
CDR3aa: CASSQETGANSPLHF

j_gene: TRBJ2-5
abundance: NA
v_gene: TRBV15
d_gene: TRBD2
CDR3nt: TGTGCCACCAGCCCTAAAGGACTAGCGGGGAGTTATCGAGAGACCCAGTACTTC
CDR3aa: CATSPKGLAGSYRETQYF

j_gene: TRBJ2-2
abundance: NA
v_gene: TRBV28
d_gene: TRBD1
CDR3nt: TGTGCCAGCATATCCGGGACAGGGGGCCCCGGGGAGCTGTTTTTT
CDR3aa: CASISGTGGPGELFF

j_gene: TRBJ2-2
abundance: NA
v_gene: TRBV5-1
d_gene: TRBD2
CDR3nt: TGCGCCAGCAGCCCAGGACTAGCAGGGTCGTCCATTACCGGGGAGCTGTTTTTT
CDR3aa: CASSPGLAGSSITGELFF

j_gene: TRBJ2-3
abundance: once
v_gene: TRBV27
d_gene: TRBD1
CDR3nt: TGTGCCAGCAGTTTAATCGCAGGGGGCGCGACAGATACGCAGTATTTT
CDR3aa: CASSLIAGGATDTQYF

j_gene: TRBJ2-1
abundance: NA
v_gene: TRBV10-1
d_gene: NA
CDR3nt: TGCGCCAGCAGTGAGGGGATAGCAGGAAGCTCCTACAATGAGCAGTTCTTC
CDR3aa: CASSEGIAGSSYNEQFF

j_gene: TRBJ1-3
abundance: NA
v_gene: TRBV5-6
d_gene: NA
CDR3nt: TGTGCCAGCAGCTTCTCGGGGGAGGCCGGAAACACCATATATTTT
CDR3aa: CASSFSGEAGNTIYF

j_gene: TRBJ1-1
abundance: NA
v_gene: TRBV10-3
d_gene: NA
CDR3nt: TGTGCCATCCCCCATCGGGTCGTGAACACTGAAGCTTTCTTT
CDR3aa: CAIPHRVVNTEAFF

j_gene: TRBJ2-3
abundance: NA
v_gene: TRBV2
d_gene: TRBD2
CDR3nt: TGTGCCAGCAGCGAATCTAGCGGCCCCAGCACAGATACGCAGTATTTT
CDR3aa: CASSESSGPSTDTQYF

j_gene: TRBJ1-5
abundance: NA
v_gene: TRBV9
d_gene: TRBD1
CDR3nt: TGTGCCAGCAGCTTTACAGGGGATGGCAATCAGCCCCAGCATTTT
CDR3aa: CASSFTGDGNQPQHF

j_gene: TRBJ1-2
abundance: NA
v_gene: TRBV28
d_gene: NA
CDR3nt: TGTGCCACCGTACTCCTCCTTCAAACAACTACCTATGGCTACACCTTC
CDR3aa: CATVLLLQTTTYGYTF

j_gene: TRBJ2-3
abundance: NA
v_gene: TRBV28
d_gene: NA
CDR3nt: TGTGCCACCGTGAAAGATACGCAGTATTTT
CDR3aa: CATVKDTQYF

j_gene: TRBJ2-7
abundance: NA
v_gene: TRBV7-2
d_gene: NA
CDR3nt: TGTGCCAGCAGCCTAACAAAGGACGAGCAGTACTTC
CDR3aa: CASSLTKDEQYF

j_gene: TRBJ2-7
abundance: NA
v_gene: TRBV7-9
d_gene: TRBD1
CDR3nt: TGTGCCAGCAGCCAGCCTCCGACAGGGGCCAACTACGAGCAGTACTTC
CDR3aa: CASSQPPTGANYEQYF

j_gene: TRBJ2-7
abundance: NA
v_gene: TRBV7-9
d_gene: NA
CDR3nt: TGTGCCAGCAGCTTGGGCAATCACCCCTACGAGCAGTACTTC
CDR3aa: CASSLGNHPYEQYF

j_gene: TRBJ2-7
abundance: NA
v_gene: TRBV6-1
d_gene: NA
CDR3nt: TGTGCCAGCAGTGAATTGACGGGGACGGCCTACGAGCAGTACTTC
CDR3aa: CASSELTGTAYEQYF

j_gene: TRBJ1-5
abundance: few
v_gene: TRBV21-1
d_gene: NA
CDR3nt: TGTGCCAGCAGCAAAGAAGGGGACCAGCCCCAGCATTTT
CDR3aa: CASSKEGDQPQHF

j_gene: TRBJ1-5
abundance: NA
v_gene: TRBV6-1
d_gene: TRBD1
CDR3nt: TGTGCCAGCAGTGATGGGACAGGCTGGGGGTACAATCAGCCCCAGCATTTT
CDR3aa: CASSDGTGWGYNQPQHF

j_gene: TRBJ2-7
abundance: NA
v_gene: TRBV27
d_gene: NA
CDR3nt: TGTGCCAGCAGGCCGACAAGTCCCTCCTACGAGCAGTACTTC
CDR3aa: CASRPTSPSYEQYF

j_gene: TRBJ2-1
abundance: NA
v_gene: TRBV6-5
d_gene: NA
CDR3nt: TGTGCCAGCAGTTACTCGACAAATGAGCAGTTCTTC
CDR3aa: CASSYSTNEQFF

j_gene: TRBJ2-1
abundance: NA
v_gene: TRBV27
d_gene: NA
CDR3nt: TGTGCCAGCAGTTTATCATTGTCGGACCTCCTGCTCAATGAGCAGTTCTTC
CDR3aa: CASSLSLSDLLLNEQFF

j_gene: TRBJ2-3
abundance: NA
v_gene: TRBV7-2
d_gene: NA
CDR3nt: TGTGCCAGCAGCTTAGTTGGGGAGAAGGCGCAGTATTTT
CDR3aa: CASSLVGEKAQYF

j_gene: TRBJ2-3
abundance: NA
v_gene: TRBV11-2
d_gene: TRBD2
CDR3nt: TGTGCCAGCAGGGACATTAGCGGGAGGGTCGCAGATACGCAGTATTTT
CDR3aa: CASRDISGRVADTQYF

j_gene: TRBJ2-7
abundance: NA
v_gene: TRBV9
d_gene: TRBD2
CDR3nt: TGTGCCAGCAGCGCTTCCGGGACTAGCGCGTACTACGAGCAGTACTTC
CDR3aa: CASSASGTSAYYEQYF

j_gene: TRBJ1-5
abundance: NA
v_gene: TRBV9
d_gene: NA
CDR3nt: TGTGCCAGCAGCGTAGATGGGGGGCTAGGACAGCCCCAGCATTTT
CDR3aa: CASSVDGGLGQPQHF

j_gene: TRBJ2-3
abundance: NA
v_gene: TRBV9
d_gene: NA
CDR3nt: TGTGCCAGCAATTCTCGAAGTCTACCCGGCACAGATACGCAGTATTTT
CDR3aa: CASNSRSLPGTDTQYF

j_gene: TRBJ1-1
abundance: NA
v_gene: TRBV7-8
d_gene: NA
CDR3nt: TGTGCCAGCAGTCAGTGGGGGGGCCGGACTGAAGCTTTCTTT
CDR3aa: CASSQWGGRTEAFF

j_gene: TRBJ2-1
abundance: NA
v_gene: TRBV28
d_gene: TRBD1
CDR3nt: TGTGCCAGCAGTCCCCCCGGGACAGAGAACAATGAGCAGTTCTTC
CDR3aa: CASSPPGTENNEQFF

j_gene: TRBJ2-7
abundance: NA
v_gene: TRBV10-3
d_gene: NA
CDR3nt: TGTGCCATCAGTGAGGGGACTGGACCCTCCACCTACGAGCAGTACTTC
CDR3aa: CAISEGTGPSTYEQYF

j_gene: TRBJ1-2
abundance: NA
v_gene: TRBV5-1
d_gene: NA
CDR3nt: TGCGCCAGCAGCTTGGTAGGCAGGGTTAGGGACGGCTACACCTTC
CDR3aa: CASSLVGRVRDGYTF

j_gene: TRBJ2-1
abundance: NA
v_gene: TRBV7-9
d_gene: TRBD1
CDR3nt: TGTGCCAGCAGCCTGGAAGGGACAGGGCTCTACAATGAGCAGTTCTTC
CDR3aa: CASSLEGTGLYNEQFF

j_gene: TRBJ2-1
abundance: NA
v_gene: TRBV9
d_gene: TRBD2
CDR3nt: TGTGCCAGCAGCGGCAGGACTAGCGGGGGCCCGATCAATGAGCAGTTCTTC
CDR3aa: CASSGRTSGGPINEQFF

j_gene: TRBJ2-7
abundance: NA
v_gene: TRBV7-8
d_gene: NA
CDR3nt: TGTGCCAGCAGCTTTTCCCGGGTCTGGTCCTACGAGCAGTACTTC
CDR3aa: CASSFSRVWSYEQYF

j_gene: TRBJ2-2
abundance: NA
v_gene: TRBV11-2
d_gene: NA
CDR3nt: TGTGCCAGCAGCCAAGGCCCCAGTGGCGGGGAGCTGTTTTTT
CDR3aa: CASSQGPSGGELFF

j_gene: TRBJ2-5
abundance: NA
v_gene: TRBV15
d_gene: NA
CDR3nt: TGTGCCACCAGCAGAGTCAAGGGAGAACAAGAGACCCAGTACTTC
CDR3aa: CATSRVKGEQETQYF

j_gene: TRBJ2-5
abundance: NA
v_gene: TRBV4-1
d_gene: NA
CDR3nt: TGCGCCAGCAGCCAAGAGGGGACAAGACAAGAGACCCAGTACTTC
CDR3aa: CASSQEGTRQETQYF

j_gene: TRBJ1-2
abundance: NA
v_gene: TRBV9
d_gene: TRBD1
CDR3nt: TGTGCCAGCAGCACGTCTCACGCCGGGGACAGCTATGGCTACACCTTC
CDR3aa: CASSTSHAGDSYGYTF

j_gene: TRBJ2-7
abundance: NA
v_gene: TRBV9
d_gene: TRBD1
CDR3nt: TGTGCCAGCAGCGCTCCGGGACAGGACTCTCGCGAGCAGTACTTC
CDR3aa: CASSAPGQDSREQYF

j_gene: TRBJ2-7
abundance: once
v_gene: TRBV4-1
d_gene: TRBD1
CDR3nt: TGCGCCAGCAGCCAAGATACGGGACAGGGGGCTTACGAGCAGTACTTC
CDR3aa: CASSQDTGQGAYEQYF

j_gene: TRBJ1-2
abundance: NA
v_gene: TRBV11-2
d_gene: NA
CDR3nt: TGTGCCAGCAGCTTAGGTGCCAGGGGCTATGGCTACACCTTC
CDR3aa: CASSLGARGYGYTF

j_gene: TRBJ1-1
abundance: NA
v_gene: TRBV29-1
d_gene: TRBD1
CDR3nt: TGCAGCGTGCCCGGGACAGGTACTGAAGCTTTCTTT
CDR3aa: CSVPGTGTEAFF

j_gene: TRBJ2-1
abundance: NA
v_gene: TRBV2
d_gene: TRBD1
CDR3nt: TGTGCCAGCAGAGATCTCCTTAGGACAGGGAATACCAATGAGCAGTTCTTC
CDR3aa: CASRDLLRTGNTNEQFF

j_gene: TRBJ2-7
abundance: NA
v_gene: TRBV27
d_gene: TRBD1
CDR3nt: TGTGCCAGCAGTTTATCCCCCGGGACAGGTTACTACGAGCAGTACTTC
CDR3aa: CASSLSPGTGYYEQYF

j_gene: TRBJ1-1
abundance: few
v_gene: TRBV13
d_gene: TRBD1
CDR3nt: TGTGCCAGCAGTGAACAGGGGCGCACTGAAGCTTTCTTT
CDR3aa: CASSEQGRTEAFF

j_gene: TRBJ2-1
abundance: once
v_gene: TRBV7-9
d_gene: NA
CDR3nt: TGTGCCAGCAGCTCCCCTCTAGTCGTCAATGAGCAGTTCTTC
CDR3aa: CASSSPLVVNEQFF